The clone carrying this T cell receptor (beta chain) was counted once. As yet, its antigen is unknown. Treatment of the sample: some 20 received Ad26.COV2.S at low or high dose, single or two shots; about 5 received placebo; per-sample allocation not given. Sampling took place 63 days after the first vaccine or placebo injection. The repertoire was sequenced with immunoSEQ multiplex PCR; TCRdb's copy has only in-frame clones and lacks some. The sample holds roughly 350,000 clones, 80% to 90% seen once. The J segment lost 7 bases and the V segment lost 5 bases, leaving 7 bases of the junction unmatched. The CDR3 runs 15 residues. Germline CDR1 reads SGHNT; CDR2 reads YENEEA. This record comes from a study of Ad26.COV2.S vaccination and SARS-CoV-2 variants. Study details: The donor was enrolled in the Ad26.COV2.S arm of the COV1001 trial. Study observations and caveats: The analyses of TCR breadth and depth may have understated the size of total T cell responses. Reportedly, after vaccination the spike-specific CD8+ and CD4+ T cell responses displayed substantial breadth.

The specimen comprised peripheral blood, sampled in a trial of Ad26.COV2.S vaccine versus placebo. This receptor was obtained from a person aged 18 to 65 who received the Ad26.COV2.S COVID-19 vaccine or a placebo. V is TRBV11-3 and J is TRBJ2-2, with 10 bases identical to TRBD1. This CDR3 reads CASSIRTGGGGELFF. The CDR3 DNA reads TGTGCCAGCAGCATAAGGACAGGGGGAGGCGGGGAGCTGTTTTTT.